This is a list of T cell receptor beta chains from one sample in a study of technical replicates of blood from a handful of donors. Libraries were prepared by immunoSEQ multiplex PCR; TCRdb keeps only in-frame clonotypes and omits some of them. The data hold about 75,000 clones, with roughly 93% observed a single time. The sample taken for sequencing was T cells isolated from PBMCs. The receptors here all came from a human donor in good health. CDR3s include the opening cysteine and the closing phenylalanine or tryptophan. A D gene is named only where the DNA matches it firmly. Clone size appears in some rows only: once, few, many, or a class for an expanded clone.

-	TRBV11-3	TRBJ1-1	-	CASSQYQDTIAFF	TGTGCCAGCAGCCAGTACCAGGACACCATAGCTTTCTTT
-	TRBV6-5	TRBJ1-3	-	CATVRYPYSGNTIYF	TGTGCCACCGTTCGCTACCCCTACTCTGGAAACACCATATATTTT
-	TRBV27	TRBJ2-5	-	CASSLTGRGETQYF	TGTGCCAGCAGTCTAACAGGGAGGGGAGAGACCCAGTACTTC
TRBD1	TRBV7-9	TRBJ1-1	-	CASSAQGRNTEAFF	TGTGCCAGCAGTGCACAGGGGAGGAACACTGAAGCTTTCTTT
-	TRBV13	TRBJ1-5	-	CASSLRAQSGQPQHF	TGTGCCAGCAGCTTAAGGGCACAGTCGGGGCAGCCCCAGCATTTT
-	TRBV4-3	TRBJ2-7	-	CASSQGPSDTAFYEQYF	TGCGCCAGCAGCCAAGGTCCTTCAGATACCGCATTCTACGAGCAGTACTTC
TRBD2	TRBV30	TRBJ2-1	once	CAWGASGRSYNEQFF	TGTGCCTGGGGGGCTAGCGGGAGGAGTTACAATGAGCAGTTCTTC
TRBD1	TRBV7-2	TRBJ1-2	-	CASSPGQGNIGGYTF	TGTGCCAGCAGCCCGGGACAGGGTAATATTGGTGGCTACACCTTC
TRBD1	TRBV23-1	TRBJ2-7	-	CASTARQGTGEQYF	TGCGCCAGCACCGCAAGACAGGGTACGGGCGAGCAGTACTTC
-	TRBV27	TRBJ1-1	-	CASSLFTGNTEAFF	TGTGCCAGCAGTTTATTTACAGGGAACACTGAAGCTTTCTTT
TRBD1	TRBV5-5	TRBJ1-2	once	CASSLEGANYGYTF	TGTGCCAGCAGCTTGGAGGGGGCAAACTATGGCTACACCTTC
-	TRBV27	TRBJ2-2	-	CASSLNRVKEELFF	TGTGCCAGCAGTTTGAACAGGGTGAAAGAGGAGCTGTTTTTT
-	TRBV6-5	TRBJ2-7	-	CATLSGDSGEQYF	TGTGCCACCTTGTCAGGGGATTCGGGCGAGCAGTACTTC
-	TRBV6-1	TRBJ1-1	-	CASSETVVTEAFF	TGTGCCAGCAGTGAAACAGTGGTCACTGAAGCTTTCTTT
TRBD1	TRBV10-2	TRBJ1-5	-	CASSEGTGFQPQHF	TGCGCCAGCAGTGAGGGGACAGGGTTTCAGCCCCAGCATTTT
TRBD1	TRBV10-3	TRBJ2-2	once	CAIAGTENPGELFF	TGTGCCATCGCCGGGACAGAGAATCCCGGGGAGCTGTTTTTT
TRBD1	TRBV4-1	TRBJ2-7	-	CASSPWTGLDEQYF	TGCGCCAGCAGCCCGTGGACAGGGCTCGACGAGCAGTACTTC
-	TRBV7-9	TRBJ1-3	-	CASSGAGSGNTIYF	TGTGCCAGCAGTGGGGCTGGCTCTGGAAACACCATATATTTT
TRBD2	TRBV5-1	TRBJ2-3	-	CASSHRTGTRDTDTQYF	TGCGCCAGCAGCCACAGGACCGGGACTAGGGACACAGATACGCAGTATTTT
-	TRBV15	TRBJ1-1	-	CATSSNSGVPTEAFF	TGTGCCACCAGCAGCAACTCGGGAGTGCCCACTGAAGCTTTCTTT
TRBD2	TRBV7-6	TRBJ2-2	-	CASSNLLAGGDVGELFF	TGTGCCAGCAGCAATTTACTAGCGGGCGGGGACGTCGGGGAGCTGTTTTTT
-	TRBV28	TRBJ2-7	-	CASSLSREQYF	TGTGCCAGCAGTTTATCGCGCGAGCAGTACTTC
TRBD2	TRBV7-9	TRBJ2-1	-	CASSRTSGRESSYNEQFF	TGTGCCAGCAGCCGGACTAGCGGGAGGGAGAGCTCCTACAATGAGCAGTTCTTC
-	TRBV27	TRBJ2-2	-	CASSFSRGTGELFF	TGTGCCAGCAGTTTCAGCAGGGGCACCGGGGAGCTGTTTTTT
TRBD2	TRBV19	TRBJ2-7	-	CARTRAGGGEQYF	TGTGCCAGGACACGGGCGGGAGGGGGCGAGCAGTACTTC
-	TRBV7-6	TRBJ2-3	-	CASSPIELDTQYF	TGTGCCAGCAGCCCAATAGAACTAGATACGCAGTATTTT
-	TRBV2	TRBJ2-7	-	CASTYAGSTRYGYF	TGTGCCAGCACCTATGCGGGTAGCACTAGATATGGGTACTTC
TRBD1	TRBV7-6	TRBJ1-5	once	CASSLSLRGHSLQQPQHF	TGTGCCAGCAGCTTATCACTGAGGGGGCATAGTCTCCAACAGCCCCAGCATTTT
TRBD2	TRBV18	TRBJ2-3	-	CASSPAGGTDTQYF	TGTGCCAGCTCACCCGCGGGAGGGACAGATACGCAGTATTTT
-	TRBV6-5	TRBJ2-2	-	CASSIPGTGELFF	TGTGCCAGCAGTATACCAGGGACCGGGGAGCTGTTTTTT
-	TRBV15	TRBJ1-5	few	CATSRLRSNQPQHF	TGTGCCACCAGCAGGCTGAGGAGCAATCAGCCCCAGCATTTT
-	TRBV28	TRBJ2-7	-	CASSFVSTYEQYF	TGTGCCAGCAGTTTTGTGTCCACCTACGAGCAGTACTTC
-	TRBV19	TRBJ1-5	-	CACLQGIGQPQHF	TGTGCCTGTCTACAGGGTATAGGTCAGCCCCAGCATTTT
TRBD1	TRBV5-6	TRBJ2-7	-	CASSHPGTGREQYF	TGTGCCAGCAGCCACCCCGGGACAGGGAGGGAGCAGTACTTC
-	TRBV6-1	TRBJ1-1	-	CASSDVFGWWRQANTEAFF	TGTGCCAGCAGTGATGTTTTCGGATGGTGGAGGCAGGCGAACACTGAAGCTTTCTTT
TRBD2	TRBV30	TRBJ2-3	few	CAWSVAGADTQYF	TGTGCCTGGAGTGTAGCGGGAGCAGATACGCAGTATTTT
-	TRBV19	TRBJ2-2	-	CASSIDPGQLNTGELFF	TGTGCCAGTAGTATAGATCCCGGACAGTTAAACACCGGGGAGCTGTTTTTT
TRBD1	TRBV6-1	TRBJ2-7	-	CASSVTRGMVHEQYF	TGTGCCAGCAGTGTAACCAGGGGGATGGTCCACGAGCAGTACTTC
TRBD1	TRBV4-1	TRBJ1-2	-	CASSLDRFNYGYTF	TGCGCCAGCAGCCTGGACAGGTTTAACTATGGCTACACCTTC
-	TRBV7-3	TRBJ2-1	-	CASSSAGYNEQFF	TGTGCCAGCAGCTCGGCAGGGTACAATGAGCAGTTCTTC
-	TRBV5-4	TRBJ1-3	once	CASSSSAGLGNTIYF	TGTGCCAGCAGCTCCTCGGCGGGCCTTGGAAACACCATATATTTT
-	TRBV30	TRBJ1-1	-	CAWSVNWGVTEAFF	TGTGCCTGGAGTGTAAATTGGGGGGTAACTGAAGCTTTCTTT
TRBD1	TRBV19	TRBJ1-2	-	CASSIGGDRGLFYGYTF	TGTGCCAGTAGTATCGGGGGGGACAGGGGGCTTTTCTATGGCTACACCTTC
TRBD2	TRBV28	TRBJ2-1	-	CASRSSGATNEQFF	TGTGCCAGCAGATCTAGCGGAGCCACCAATGAGCAGTTCTTC
TRBD1	TRBV27	TRBJ1-3	-	CASRAGTVTSGNTIYF	TGTGCCAGCAGGGCCGGGACAGTAACCTCTGGAAACACCATATATTTT